This TCR beta chain was profiled in a study of siplizumab effects on memory and regulatory T cells. General study findings and limits: In unstimulated cells, naive T cells appeared more diverse than memory T cells and seemed major alloresponse contributors.

Germline loops: CDR1 SGHRS, CDR2 YFSETQ. This CDR3 region has 15 residues. Trimming pared 2 bases from V and 4 bases from J, leaving 12 bases between. Using immunoSEQ multiplex PCR, the repertoire was profiled, and TCRdb retains in-frame clones only, with some absent. The sample holds about 72,000 clones; about 90% are singletons and the top ten take over 25%. Details on this clone: The antigen is not known.

This chain links TRBV5-1 with TRBJ2-2; no firm D call. Sequencing used CD8+ T cells sorted from blood. The TCR comes from a human donor in good health. CDR3 amino acids: CASSFWQVGTGELFF. The CDR3 nucleotides are TGCGCCAGCAGCTTCTGGCAGGTGGGCACCGGGGAGCTGTTTTTT.